Listed below are T cell receptor beta chains from one sample, sequenced in a study of blood T cell repertoires in COVID-19. Only in-frame clones appear in the TCRdb table, and some are missing; sequencing was by immunoSEQ multiplex PCR. The sample shows 200,000 to 300,000 clones, approximately 88% of them seen only once. The source material was PBMCs or T cells enriched from blood (not recorded which). The receptor source for this set is a woman between 35 and 50 years old who had been exposed to COVID-19. Each CDR3 is given with its conserved first and last residue. A D gene is named only where the DNA matches it firmly. Only part of the rows carry a size: once, few, many, or a class if the clone is expanded.

CDR3aa: CASSPSLDSSEQFF; CDR3nt: TGTGCCAGCAGCCCAAGCCTAGACAGTTCCGAGCAGTTCTTC; v_gene: TRBV7-3; abundance: .; j_gene: TRBJ2-1; len: 14; d_gene: .
CDR3aa: CASSLVSRRETQYF; CDR3nt: TGTGCCAGCAGCTTGGTTTCTCGTCGAGAGACCCAGTACTTC; v_gene: TRBV5-1; abundance: once; j_gene: TRBJ2-5; len: 14; d_gene: .
CDR3aa: CAISESLAGGLMNTEAFF; CDR3nt: TGTGCCATCAGTGAGTCCCTCGCGGGGGGCCTGATGAACACTGAAGCTTTCTTT; v_gene: TRBV10-3; abundance: once; j_gene: TRBJ1-1; len: 18; d_gene: .
CDR3aa: CASSFGGDYNQPQHF; CDR3nt: TGTGCCAGCAGCTTTGGTGGAGACTACAATCAGCCCCAGCATTTT; v_gene: TRBV5-1; abundance: .; j_gene: TRBJ1-5; len: 15; d_gene: .
CDR3aa: CASSLASSGSLAVTDTQYF; CDR3nt: TGTGCCAGCAGCTTAGCCTCTAGCGGGAGCCTTGCCGTAACAGATACGCAGTATTTT; v_gene: TRBV7-8; abundance: .; j_gene: TRBJ2-3; len: 19; d_gene: TRBD2
CDR3aa: CASSLELFGSAYGYTF; CDR3nt: TGTGCCAGCAGCTTGGAGCTTTTCGGCAGCGCCTATGGCTACACCTTC; v_gene: TRBV5-5; abundance: few; j_gene: TRBJ1-2; len: 16; d_gene: .
CDR3aa: CASSGTTGQGENEQFF; CDR3nt: TGTGCCAGCAGTGGAACCACGGGACAGGGGGAGAATGAGCAGTTCTTC; v_gene: TRBV25-1; abundance: .; j_gene: TRBJ2-1; len: 16; d_gene: TRBD1
CDR3aa: CASRRTRTSETQYF; CDR3nt: TGTGCCAGTAGAAGGACTAGAACCTCTGAGACCCAGTACTTC; v_gene: TRBV19; abundance: .; j_gene: TRBJ2-5; len: 14; d_gene: TRBD2
CDR3aa: CASRGTSGYNEQFF; CDR3nt: TGTGCCAGCAGGGGGACTAGCGGATACAATGAGCAGTTCTTC; v_gene: TRBV7-8; abundance: .; j_gene: TRBJ2-1; len: 14; d_gene: TRBD2
CDR3aa: CASSQGRGQGNQPQHF; CDR3nt: TGTGCCAGCAGCCAGGGACGGGGACAGGGTAATCAGCCCCAGCATTTT; v_gene: TRBV3-1/TRBV3-2; abundance: .; j_gene: TRBJ1-5; len: 16; d_gene: TRBD1
CDR3aa: CASGLAGVYEQFF; CDR3nt: TGTGCCTCGGGACTAGCGGGAGTCTATGAGCAGTTCTTC; v_gene: TRBV11-3; abundance: .; j_gene: TRBJ2-1; len: 13; d_gene: TRBD2
CDR3aa: CASRVLAGGTPEQFF; CDR3nt: TGTGCCAGCAGGGTACTAGCGGGAGGGACCCCTGAGCAGTTCTTC; v_gene: TRBV6-5; abundance: .; j_gene: TRBJ2-1; len: 15; d_gene: TRBD2
CDR3aa: CASSPRGAGNYGYTF; CDR3nt: TGTGCCAGCAGCCCGCGTGGTGCGGGAAACTATGGCTACACCTTC; v_gene: TRBV7-9; abundance: .; j_gene: TRBJ1-2; len: 15; d_gene: .
CDR3aa: CASSGGTNTDTQYF; CDR3nt: TGTGCCAGCAGCGGCGGAACAAACACAGATACGCAGTATTTT; v_gene: TRBV5-1; abundance: .; j_gene: TRBJ2-3; len: 14; d_gene: .
CDR3aa: CASSLRRDRGEKLFF; CDR3nt: TGTGCCAGCAGTTTACGCCGGGACAGGGGGGAAAAACTGTTTTTT; v_gene: TRBV28; abundance: .; j_gene: TRBJ1-4; len: 15; d_gene: TRBD1
CDR3aa: CASSRGPGVNEQYF; CDR3nt: TGTGCCAGCAGTCGGGGTCCAGGGGTCAACGAGCAGTACTTC; v_gene: TRBV27; abundance: .; j_gene: TRBJ2-7; len: 14; d_gene: .
CDR3aa: CATSDLQGRGYTF; CDR3nt: TGTGCCACCAGTGATTTGCAGGGAAGAGGCTACACCTTC; v_gene: TRBV24-1; abundance: .; j_gene: TRBJ1-2; len: 13; d_gene: .
CDR3aa: CASSPLTGNPGNTIYF; CDR3nt: TGTGCCAGCTCACCATTGACAGGGAATCCTGGAAACACCATATATTTT; v_gene: TRBV18; abundance: .; j_gene: TRBJ1-3; len: 16; d_gene: TRBD1
CDR3aa: CASSLKREGWGEQFF; CDR3nt: TGTGCCAGCAGTCTTAAGCGGGAGGGTTGGGGTGAGCAGTTCTTC; v_gene: TRBV3-1/TRBV3-2; abundance: .; j_gene: TRBJ2-1; len: 15; d_gene: TRBD2
CDR3aa: CASSLGGPGNTIYF; CDR3nt: TGTGCCAGCAGCTTAGGGGGCCCCGGAAACACCATATATTTT; v_gene: TRBV7-6; abundance: .; j_gene: TRBJ1-3; len: 14; d_gene: .
CDR3aa: CATSRGISREASGANVLTF; CDR3nt: TGTGCCACCAGCAGAGGGATATCACGGGAGGCCTCTGGGGCCAACGTCCTGACTTTC; v_gene: TRBV15; abundance: .; j_gene: TRBJ2-6; len: 19; d_gene: TRBD2
CDR3aa: CASSLDDRFRANTGELFF; CDR3nt: TGTGCCAGCAGTCTCGATGACAGGTTTAGAGCGAACACCGGGGAGCTGTTTTTT; v_gene: TRBV28; abundance: .; j_gene: TRBJ2-2; len: 18; d_gene: .
CDR3aa: CASSLYQGGANTEAFF; CDR3nt: TGTGCCAGCAGCTTATACCAGGGAGGCGCGAACACTGAAGCTTTCTTT; v_gene: TRBV7-8; abundance: .; j_gene: TRBJ1-1; len: 16; d_gene: .
CDR3aa: CASSQEPPDREADTQYF; CDR3nt: TGCGCCAGCAGCCAAGAACCCCCGGACAGGGAGGCAGATACGCAGTATTTT; v_gene: TRBV4-3; abundance: .; j_gene: TRBJ2-3; len: 17; d_gene: TRBD1
CDR3aa: CASSYNSGGYGYTF; CDR3nt: TGTGCCAGCAGTTACAATTCGGGGGGTTATGGCTACACCTTC; v_gene: TRBV6-5; abundance: few; j_gene: TRBJ1-2; len: 14; d_gene: .
CDR3aa: CASSSRGSYGYTF; CDR3nt: TGTGCCAGCAGCTCCCGTGGTAGCTATGGCTACACCTTC; v_gene: TRBV11-3; abundance: .; j_gene: TRBJ1-2; len: 13; d_gene: .
CDR3aa: CASSQVRRTNTEAFF; CDR3nt: TGTGCCAGCAGCCAAGTGCGACGGACTAACACTGAAGCTTTCTTT; v_gene: TRBV3-1/TRBV3-2; abundance: .; j_gene: TRBJ1-1; len: 15; d_gene: .
CDR3aa: CASSLTAAGAGELFF; CDR3nt: TGTGCCAGCAGCTTAACAGCGGCAGGGGCCGGGGAGCTGTTTTTT; v_gene: TRBV7-3; abundance: .; j_gene: TRBJ2-2; len: 15; d_gene: .
CDR3aa: CASSLAWGTVDGYTF; CDR3nt: TGTGCCAGCAGCTTAGCGTGGGGGACAGTAGATGGCTACACCTTC; v_gene: TRBV7-2; abundance: .; j_gene: TRBJ1-2; len: 15; d_gene: TRBD1
CDR3aa: CASRTGSNQPQHF; CDR3nt: TGTGCCAGCAGGACAGGGAGCAATCAGCCCCAGCATTTT; v_gene: TRBV12-3/TRBV12-4; abundance: .; j_gene: TRBJ1-5; len: 13; d_gene: TRBD1
CDR3aa: CASSPTGQGVGYTF; CDR3nt: TGTGCCAGCTCACCGACGGGACAGGGCGTCGGCTACACCTTC; v_gene: TRBV18; abundance: .; j_gene: TRBJ1-2; len: 14; d_gene: TRBD1
CDR3aa: CASSLLVGAGGSKNEQFF; CDR3nt: TGTGCCAGCAGCCTCCTCGTAGGTGCGGGAGGAAGTAAAAATGAGCAGTTCTTC; v_gene: TRBV11-2; abundance: .; j_gene: TRBJ2-1; len: 18; d_gene: TRBD2
CDR3aa: CASSFSVNGNQPQHF; CDR3nt: TGTGCCAGCAGTTTCTCAGTAAACGGCAATCAGCCCCAGCATTTT; v_gene: TRBV27; abundance: .; j_gene: TRBJ1-5; len: 15; d_gene: .
CDR3aa: CASSLDGREAFF; CDR3nt: TGTGCCAGCAGCTTAGATGGCAGAGAAGCTTTCTTT; v_gene: TRBV7-2; abundance: .; j_gene: TRBJ1-1; len: 12; d_gene: .
CDR3aa: CASSLGPTSGVYNEQFF; CDR3nt: TGCGCCAGCAGCCTAGGACCGACTAGCGGAGTCTACAATGAGCAGTTCTTC; v_gene: TRBV4-3; abundance: .; j_gene: TRBJ2-1; len: 17; d_gene: TRBD2
CDR3aa: CASIQDPYSNQPQHF; CDR3nt: TGTGCCAGTATACAGGACCCTTATAGCAATCAGCCCCAGCATTTT; v_gene: TRBV19; abundance: .; j_gene: TRBJ1-5; len: 15; d_gene: .
CDR3aa: CSAPLAGVSSTDTQYF; CDR3nt: TGCAGCGCCCCACTAGCGGGGGTCTCTAGCACAGATACGCAGTATTTT; v_gene: TRBV29-1; abundance: .; j_gene: TRBJ2-3; len: 16; d_gene: TRBD2
CDR3aa: CASGEQGISGNTIYF; CDR3nt: TGTGCCAGCGGCGAACAGGGGATTTCTGGAAACACCATATATTTT; v_gene: TRBV2; abundance: once; j_gene: TRBJ1-3; len: 15; d_gene: TRBD1
CDR3aa: CASTTGTAGPQHF; CDR3nt: TGTGCCAGCACAACCGGGACTGCCGGGCCCCAGCATTTT; v_gene: TRBV28; abundance: once; j_gene: TRBJ1-5; len: 13; d_gene: .
CDR3aa: CASSPRLAIGETQYF; CDR3nt: TGTGCCAGCAGCCCGAGACTCGCCATCGGGGAGACCCAGTACTTC; v_gene: TRBV9; abundance: .; j_gene: TRBJ2-5; len: 15; d_gene: .